Shown below are 25 T cell receptor beta chains from a single sample sequenced in a study of CD8+ T cells in alopecia areata. Extracted from the samples, RNA was reverse transcribed into cDNA to serve as the sequencing template. TCRdb's table, derived via immunoSEQ multiplex PCR, lists solely in-frame clones and lacks some. The repertoire includes approximately 140,000 clones, about 90% of them detected once, and less than 15% sits in the top ten. Sequences were derived from CD8+ T cells sorted from blood, sampled at week 0. The receptors stem from a human donor with alopecia areata.

This clone was counted a single time. Mismatch with germline at one junction end may stem from a read error. The V and J genes are TRBV27 and TRBJ2-1; D may be TRBD1 or TRBD2 (5 bases each). This CDR3 spans 15 amino acids. The germline V gene has CDR1 MNHEY and CDR2 SMNVEV (reference sequence). DNA of the CDR3: TGTGCCAGCAATTTAGTCGGGACCGTCTACAATGAGCAGTTCTTC. As protein: CASNLVGTVYNEQFF.

The genes are TRBV5-4 and TRBJ1-4; 7 bases match TRBD1. CDR3 length: 12 residues. Germline CDR1 reads SGHNT; CDR2 reads YYREEE (reference sequence). V dropped 3 bases and J dropped 8; count of bases not matched to a gene: 1. The chain's CDR3 is CASSSTGEKLFF. CDR3 sequence (DNA): TGTGCCAGCAGCTCGACAGGGGAAAAACTGTTTTTT.

The V call is TRBV6-1, the J call TRBJ2-7, with 10 positions matching TRBD2. Germline values: CDR1 MNHNS, CDR2 SASEGT. The CDR3 runs to 16 residues. The trim removed 2 bases at V and 1 base at J, leaving 5 bases unmatched. For the CDR3, the DNA is TGTGCCAGCAGTGAATTTACTAGCGGGAATTCCTACGAGCAGTACTTC. Its translation is CASSEFTSGNSYEQYF.

V usage is TRBV27 and J usage is TRBJ2-5; D not resolved. CDR3 size: 16 residues. With 5 bases removed from V and 5 bases from J, the gap between germline ends came to 21 bases. The germline V gene has CDR1 MNHEY and CDR2 SMNVEV (reference sequence). The CDR3 DNA sequence: TGTGCCAGCAGTCCCCCTCGCATAGCCGCGACGGAGACCCAGTACTTC. As protein: CASSPPRIAATETQYF.

This chain links TRBV6-1 with TRBJ2-1; 10 bases line up with TRBD2. J lost 10 bases, V lost 7 bases, and 10 bases had no gene match. Germline-derived CDR1 and CDR2 are MNHNS and SASEGT. This CDR3 spans 14 amino acids. In DNA form, the CDR3 reads TGTGCCAGCACCACGGGGCTAGCGGGGGCCGAGCAGTTCTTC. It specifies CASTTGLAGAEQFF.

The CDR3 DNA is TGTGCCAGCAGCGTCTCTAGCGGGAATGTCGGTGAGCAGTTCTTC. Protein product: CASSVSSGNVGEQFF. The rearrangement joins TRBV9 to TRBJ2-1; TRBD2 matches 9 bases. Germline V lookup: CDR1 SGDLS, CDR2 YYNGEE. CDR3 size: 15 residues. The trim removed 2 bases at V and 9 bases at J, leaving 9 bases unmatched.

DNA of the CDR3: TGTGCCAGCAGCTCAGGTAGGAGATACGAGCAGTACTTC. The encoded protein is CASSSGRRYEQYF. The chain employs TRBV13 and TRBJ2-7, with D unresolved. This CDR3 spans 13 amino acids. The ends were cut back, 4 bases at V and 4 bases at J, with 11 bases in the middle. CDR1 is PRHDT and CDR2 is FYEKMQ in the germline V gene (reference sequence).

This clone was observed a handful of times. The V and J genes are TRBV7-9 and TRBJ2-1, with 10 bases identical to TRBD1. V lost 4 bases and J lost 4; bases outside the gene matches: 4. Germline-derived CDR1 and CDR2 are SEHNR and FQNEAQ (reference sequence). This CDR3 is 15 amino acids long. As DNA, the CDR3 is TGTGCCAGCAGCTGGGACAGGGGTGGTTACAATGAGCAGTTCTTC. The encoded protein is CASSWDRGGYNEQFF.

The chain carries TRBV30 and TRBJ2-1; 8 positions match TRBD1. The V gene's germline CDR1 is GTSNPN and CDR2 SVGIG (reference sequence). This CDR3 has 13 residues. V lost 2 bases, J lost 6 bases, and 3 bases stayed unmatched. The chain's CDR3 is CAWSIDRGNEQFF. The CDR3 coding sequence is TGTGCCTGGAGTATTGACAGGGGCAATGAGCAGTTCTTC.

This clone was recorded only once. The chain couples TRBV28 to TRBJ2-1; TRBD1 is a possible D gene (6 bases). V lost 6 bases, J lost 4 bases, and 10 bases lay in between. The CDR3 covers 13 residues. CDR1 MDHEN and CDR2 SYDVKM come from the germline V gene. In nucleotides, the CDR3 is TGTGCCAGCAGCCAGCAGGGGTACAATGAGCAGTTCTTC. This gives the protein CASSQQGYNEQFF.

The CDR3, as DNA: TGTGCCAGCAGCCCTACTAGCGGGGGGTTTGATGAGCAGTTCTTC. Translated, it gives CASSPTSGGFDEQFF. The chain carries TRBV5-5 and TRBJ2-1; 12 bases match TRBD2. This CDR3 is built from 15 residues. V lost 4 bases and J lost 8; bases outside the gene matches: 7. In germline, CDR1 is SGHKS, CDR2 YYEKEE (reference sequence).

Turning to this clone: This CDR3 is also generated by other DNA sequences in the sample. The chain links TRBV4-2 to TRBJ1-1, with D hard to call. CDR3 length equals 13 residues. The V end was cut by 0 bases, the J end by 5 bases, with 7 bases between. Germline V gene data show CDR1 as LGHNA and CDR2 as YNFKEQ. The CDR3 DNA reads as TGTGCCAGCAGCCAAGAGGGCGGTACTGAAGCTTTCTTT. Its translation: CASSQEGGTEAFF.

For the CDR3, the DNA is TGTGCCAGCACCCCACTAGCGGGAGTTCTTGAGCAGTTCTTC. It yields the protein CASTPLAGVLEQFF. This sequence joins TRBV5-6 and TRBJ2-1; 11 nucleotides align to TRBD2. This CDR3 is 14 amino acids long. Germline V gives CDR1 SGHDT, CDR2 YYEEEE. V was pared by 6 bases and J by 9 bases, with 8 bases of the junction left unmatched.

The rearrangement links TRBV30 to TRBJ2-7, with 9 bases matching TRBD1. Germline CDR1 GTSNPN, CDR2 SVGIG (reference sequence). V trimming: 5 bases; J trimming: 4 bases; junction bases outside the gene matches: 0. This CDR3 is 11 amino acids long. Here the CDR3 DNA reads TGTGCCTGGGGACAGGGGTACGAGCAGTACTTC. Amino acid sequence: CAWGQGYEQYF.

The V call is TRBV27, the J call TRBJ2-2; D remains ambiguous. CDR3 length equals 14 residues. The germline V gene has CDR1 MNHEY and CDR2 SMNVEV (reference sequence). The V gene lost 2 bases and the J gene lost 0 bases, with 4 bases spanning the gap. CDR3 in DNA: TGTGCCAGCAGTTTAATACCGAACACCGGGGAGCTGTTTTTT. It yields the protein CASSLIPNTGELFF.

V gene TRBV29-1 combines with J gene TRBJ2-6; 7 bases are shared with TRBD1. Germline assignment: CDR1 SQVTM and CDR2 ANQGSEA. The CDR3 has 16 amino acids. Germline trimming cut 2 bases from V and 0 bases from J; bases unmatched to any gene: 4. Written as DNA, the CDR3 is TGCAGCGTTGAAAACAGGGGCTCCTCTGGGGCCAACGTCCTGACTTTC. Protein sequence: CSVENRGSSGANVLTF.

The gene calls are TRBV18 and TRBJ2-3, with 9 nucleotides matching TRBD1. V lost 3 bases and J lost 0; bases outside the gene matches: 7. The CDR3 sequence is 17 residues long. Germline assignment: CDR1 KGHSH and CDR2 LQKENI. The CDR3 DNA follows: TGTGCCAGCTCACCCCGGACAGGGGATCCCAGCACAGATACGCAGTATTTT. Its translation: CASSPRTGDPSTDTQYF.

The chain links TRBV5-5 to TRBJ2-7, with D tentatively TRBD1 (5 bases). There are 14 residues in the CDR3. Trimming stripped 0 bases from V and 2 bases from J, with 9 bases between. Germline-derived CDR1 and CDR2 are SGHKS and YYEKEE (reference sequence). For the CDR3, the DNA is TGTGCCAGCAGCTTGGAGGACATCACCTACGAGCAGTACTTC. Translating it yields CASSLEDITYEQYF. Full variable domain (remainder filled in from reference TRBV5-5 and TRBJ2-7): DAGVTQSPTHLIKTRGQQVTLRCSPISGHKSVSWYQQVLGQGPQFIFQYYEKEERGRGNFPDRFSARQFPNYSSELNVNALLLGDSALYLCASSLEDITYEQYFGPGTRLTVT.

The rearrangement uses TRBV7-3 and TRBJ2-2; no definite D call. Deletions cut 5 bases from V and 3 bases from J, with 7 bases between. CDR3 length: 13 residues. From germline, CDR1 is SGHTA and CDR2 FQGTGA. The CDR3 nucleotides read TGTGCCAGCAGCCCGGGCCACACCGGGGAGCTGTTTTTT. Encoded protein: CASSPGHTGELFF.

This chain links TRBV7-9 with TRBJ2-1; D possibly matches TRBD1 or TRBD2 (5 bases each). The CDR3 covers 12 residues. Germline CDR1 is SEHNR and CDR2 is FQNEAQ (reference sequence). This chain's CDR3 is CAAAVEGREQFF. The CDR3 DNA sequence: TGTGCTGCCGCAGTTGAGGGGCGTGAGCAGTTCTTC.

In regard to this clone: Other DNA sequences within the sample encode an identical CDR3. The chain carries TRBV9 and TRBJ2-1, with D unclear. The V gene's germline CDR1 is SGDLS and CDR2 YYNGEE. The CDR3 consists of 11 residues. Trimming removed 0 bases from V and 10 bases from J, with 5 bases in between. CDR3 region: CASSVAGEQFF. The CDR3, as DNA: TGTGCCAGCAGCGTAGCAGGAGAGCAGTTCTTC.

The rearrangement links TRBV5-4 to TRBJ2-7, with TRBD2 matching 7 bases. J gave up 1 base and V 6 bases, and 10 bases lay outside the gene matches. The germline CDR1 and CDR2 sequences are SGHNT and YYREEE (reference sequence). The CDR3 runs 15 residues. The CDR3 region is CASKAGLAESYEQYF. In nucleotides, the CDR3 is TGTGCCAGCAAGGCCGGGCTAGCGGAATCCTACGAGCAGTACTTC.

The genes are TRBV2 and TRBJ2-7, with D tentatively TRBD1 (6 bases). Trimming took off 7 bases at V and 3 bases at J, with 7 bases between the two ends. Germline assignment: CDR1 SNHLY and CDR2 FYNNEI. This CDR3 contains 11 residues. The CDR3 spells CASTGDYEQYF. CDR3 coding DNA: TGTGCCAGCACAGGGGACTACGAGCAGTACTTC. The full variable domain, completed using reference TRBV2 and TRBJ2-7, is EPEVTQTPSHQVTQMGQEVILRCVPISNHLYFYWYRQILGQKVEFLVSFYNNEISEKSEIFDDQFSVERPDGSNFTLKIRSTKLEDSAMYFCASTGDYEQYFGPGTRLTVT.

The V call is TRBV5-1, the J call TRBJ1-2, with D perhaps matching TRBD1 (5 bases). V was shortened by 4 bases and J by 8 bases, with 18 bases between the two germline ends. Germline loops: CDR1 SGHRS, CDR2 YFSETQ. The CDR3 covers 14 residues. DNA for the CDR3: TGCGCCAGCAGCCAACCACTGGGGGGGGAAGGCTACACCTTC. It is translated as CASSQPLGGEGYTF.

J is TRBJ2-7 and V is TRBV7-2, with 8 bases aligning to TRBD1. This CDR3 spans 15 amino acids. CDR1 is SGHTA and CDR2 is FQGNSA in the germline V gene. V shed 1 base, J shed 6 bases, and the junction held 8 bases outside the gene matches. The CDR3 sequence is CASSLGSGTGSEQYF. In nucleotides, the CDR3 is TGTGCCAGCAGCTTAGGTAGTGGGACAGGCTCCGAGCAGTACTTC.